These 22 T cell receptor beta chains were sequenced from one sample in a study of cytomegalovirus exposure and HLA in healthy donors. The assay was immunoSEQ multiplex PCR, and TCRdb's table has in-frame clones only and misses some. The sample contains 100,000 to 150,000 clones, roughly nine tenths of which appear only once. The sequenced material came from PBMCs. The receptors originated from a woman aged 18-29 years in good health and CMV-seronegative.

The chain uses TRBV13 and TRBJ2-7, with a weak D call TRBD2 (6 bases). Looked up from germline, CDR1 is PRHDT and CDR2 is FYEKMQ (reference sequence). V dropped 6 bases and J dropped 3 bases, with 21 bases sitting between them. CDR3 length: 16 amino acids. CDR3 in amino acids: CASSSAGTRLSYEQYF. As DNA, the CDR3 is TGTGCCAGCAGTTCTGCGGGGACCCGGTTAAGCTACGAGCAGTACTTC. Together with reference TRBV13 and TRBJ2-7, the CDR3 gives the full variable domain: AAGVIQSPRHLIKEKRETATLKCYPIPRHDTVYWYQQGPGQDPQFLISFYEKMQSDKGSIPDRFSAQQFSDYHSELNMSSLELGDSALYFCASSSAGTRLSYEQYFGPGTRLTVT.

The chain links TRBV5-6 to TRBJ1-1; 9 positions agree with TRBD1. The CDR3 is 17 amino acids. The junction had 10 bases not matched to a gene; V was cut back by 2 bases and J by 2 bases. Germline CDR1 reads SGHDT; CDR2 reads YYEEEE. Here the CDR3 DNA reads TGTGCCAGCAGCTTTACCGGGACAGGGCTCCAAAACACTGAAGCTTTCTTT. As protein: CASSFTGTGLQNTEAFF.

CDR3 bases: TGTGCCAGCAGCCAAAGACAGTCCTACGAGCAGTACTTC. It encodes CASSQRQSYEQYF. This chain joins TRBV5-6 and TRBJ2-7, with D possibly matching TRBD1 (5 bases). The CDR3 sequence is 13 residues long. Between the trimmed V and J ends, which lost 4 bases and 1 base, there was a span of 9 bases. The germline V gene encodes CDR1 SGHDT and CDR2 YYEEEE.

The chain combines TRBV25-1 with TRBJ2-2; unclear D gene. The CDR3 runs 12 residues. CDR1 is MGHDK, CDR2 SYGVNS, per germline. The V gene lost 5 bases and the J gene lost 7 bases, with 8 bases spanning the gap. The CDR3 DNA follows: TGTGCCAGCAGTCTAGTGGACGGGGAGCTGTTTTTT. Its translation is CASSLVDGELFF. The full variable domain, rest sourced from reference TRBV25-1 and TRBJ2-2, is EADIYQTPRYLVIGTGKKITLECSQTMGHDKMYWYQQDPGMELHLIHYSYGVNSTEKGDLSSESTVSRIRTEHFPLTLESARPSHTSQYLCASSLVDGELFFGEGSRLTVL.

The V and J genes are TRBV28 and TRBJ1-2; 10 bases are shared with TRBD1. CDR3 length: 14 amino acids. After removal of 5 bases from V and 7 bases from J, the junction contained 7 bases not matched to a gene. CDR1 is MDHEN and CDR2 is SYDVKM in the germline V gene. The CDR3 sequence is CASSPPRDRGGYTF. For the CDR3, the DNA is TGTGCCAGCAGTCCGCCGCGGGACAGGGGTGGCTACACCTTC.

The gene calls are TRBV19 and TRBJ2-1, with D possibly TRBD1 on 6 matching bases. This CDR3 has 13 amino acids. V lost 2 bases to trimming and J lost 6 bases, with 8 bases between them. Germline CDR1 and CDR2: LNHDA and SQIVND (reference sequence). The DNA for the CDR3 is TGTGCCAGTAGTATAAACAGGGCCAATGAGCAGTTCTTC. This sequence encodes CASSINRANEQFF.

Only one count was recorded for this clone. This sequence joins TRBV6-6 and TRBJ2-2; 7 bases agree with TRBD1. In germline, CDR1 is MNHNY, CDR2 SVGAGI (reference sequence). The CDR3 is 16 amino acids. The trim removed 6 bases at V and 3 bases at J, leaving 10 bases unmatched. The CDR3 reads CASSSGTGEYTGELFF. The CDR3 nucleotides read TGTGCCAGCAGCTCCGGTACAGGGGAGTACACCGGGGAGCTGTTTTTT.

J is TRBJ1-6 and V is TRBV27; a weak D match, TRBD1 (5 bases). Looked up from germline, CDR1 is MNHEY and CDR2 is SMNVEV (reference sequence). V lost 2 bases, J lost 5 bases, and 10 bases lay in between. This CDR3 is 15 amino acids long. CDR3 DNA: TGTGCCAGCAGTTTAGTTGGGGCGAATAATTCACCCCTCCACTTT. It codes for CASSLVGANNSPLHF.

The chain combines TRBV30 with TRBJ1-4; 10 bases line up with TRBD1. With V trimmed by 5 bases and J by 8 bases, 8 bases remained unmatched. The CDR3 runs to 14 residues. CDR1 and CDR2 from the germline V gene are GTSNPN and SVGIG (reference sequence). This chain's CDR3 is CAWHPGQGQEKLFF. The DNA for the CDR3 is TGTGCCTGGCATCCGGGACAGGGGCAAGAAAAACTGTTTTTT.

The V call is TRBV9, the J call TRBJ2-7, with a tentative D call TRBD2 (6 bases). This CDR3 contains 15 residues. The germline CDR1 and CDR2 sequences are SGDLS and YYNGEE. The V and J ends lost 4 bases and 0 bases respectively, with 14 bases between them. Here the CDR3 reads CASSPLGGGSYEQYF. CDR3 in DNA: TGTGCCAGCAGCCCCTTGGGGGGAGGCTCCTACGAGCAGTACTTC.

This chain links TRBV19 with TRBJ1-1; D not certain. Germline lookup yields CDR1 LNHDA and CDR2 SQIVND (reference sequence). Between the trimmed V and J ends, which lost 3 bases and 6 bases, there was a span of 14 bases. The CDR3 contains 14 residues. CDR3 nucleotide sequence: TGTGCCAGTAGTATCGGCGGGCCGTGGGCTGAAGCTTTCTTT. Protein product: CASSIGGPWAEAFF.

This chain joins TRBV7-9 and TRBJ1-1; D remains unclear. CDR1 and CDR2 from the germline V gene are SEHNR and FQNEAQ (reference sequence). Trimming took off 3 bases at V and 8 bases at J, with 7 bases between the two ends. CDR3 length: 11 amino acids. The CDR3: CASSLSKEAFF. The CDR3 nucleotides read TGTGCCAGCAGCTTGAGCAAGGAAGCTTTCTTT.

The chain has TRBV6-1 and TRBJ1-6, with D unclear. There are 14 residues in the CDR3. Looked up from germline, CDR1 is MNHNS and CDR2 is SASEGT. Trimming removed 1 base at V and 11 bases at J, with 12 bases between. CDR3 loop: CASSEGQVGAPLHF. CDR3 bases: TGTGCCAGCAGTGAAGGGCAGGTTGGTGCACCCCTCCACTTT.

The chain has TRBV2 and TRBJ2-5; D is uncertain. V dropped 3 bases and J dropped 0 bases, with 8 bases sitting between them. Germline V gene lookup returns CDR1 SNHLY and CDR2 FYNNEI. The length of the CDR3 is 14 residues. Here the CDR3 DNA reads TGTGCCAGCAGTGACTATTCGTACCAAGAGACCCAGTACTTC. Protein: CASSDYSYQETQYF.

The chain joins TRBV27 to TRBJ2-2; D ambiguous. V was cut by 8 bases and J by 10 bases, with 14 bases left in between. The CDR3 spans 12 residues. The germline V gene encodes CDR1 MNHEY and CDR2 SMNVEV (reference sequence). The CDR3 here is CASANGGAELFF. CDR3 bases: TGTGCCAGCGCGAACGGTGGTGCGGAGCTGTTTTTT.

This clone occurred once. The chain couples TRBV5-6 to TRBJ1-5, with TRBD1 matching over 7 bases. From germline, CDR1 is SGHDT and CDR2 YYEEEE. The CDR3 totals 13 residues. V trimming: 3 bases; J trimming: 10 bases; junction bases outside the gene matches: 7. CDR3 residues: CASSWTGYGPQHF. The CDR3 DNA follows: TGTGCCAGCAGCTGGACAGGTTATGGTCCCCAGCATTTT.

The V gene is TRBV28, the J gene TRBJ2-2, with 7 bases identical to TRBD2. Germline V gene lookup returns CDR1 MDHEN and CDR2 SYDVKM. V gave up 6 bases and J gave up 2 bases; unmatched junction bases: 3. The CDR3 runs 14 residues. The CDR3 is CASRWDYNTGELFF. CDR3 DNA: TGTGCCAGCAGGTGGGACTACAACACCGGGGAGCTGTTTTTT.

V usage is TRBV5-8 and J usage is TRBJ1-3, with D maybe TRBD1 (6 bases). CDR1 is SGHTS, CDR2 YDEGEE, per germline. The CDR3 sequence is 16 residues long. The V end was cut by 0 bases, the J end by 3 bases, with 13 bases between. DNA of the CDR3: TGTGCCAGCAGCTTGGCCGGACAGTTCGGTGGAAACACCATATATTTT. It yields the protein CASSLAGQFGGNTIYF.

The V gene is TRBV20-1, the J gene TRBJ2-1; 7 bases are a match to TRBD2. CDR3 size: 11 residues. Germline CDR1 is DFQATT and CDR2 is SNEGSKA (reference sequence). CDR3 residues: CVGGEYNEQFF. The CDR3, as DNA: TGCGTGGGGGGGGAGTACAATGAGCAGTTCTTC.

The rearrangement uses TRBV5-1 and TRBJ1-2; TRBD1 is a possible D gene (5 bases). V was pared by 8 bases and J by 1 base, with 12 bases between. Germline CDR1 reads SGHRS; CDR2 reads YFSETQ. The CDR3 covers 13 residues. The CDR3 region is CASRGGGNYGYTF. CDR3 in DNA: TGCGCCAGTAGGGGTGGCGGTAACTATGGCTACACCTTC.

This chain joins TRBV30 and TRBJ2-2; 7 nucleotides align to TRBD2. The trim removed 3 bases at V and 1 base at J, leaving 2 bases unmatched. The germline gives CDR1 GTSNPN, CDR2 SVGIG (reference sequence). This CDR3 contains 14 residues. The CDR3 is CAWRASGNTGELFF. DNA for the CDR3: TGTGCCTGGAGAGCTAGCGGGAACACCGGGGAGCTGTTTTTT.

V gene TRBV4-3 combines with J gene TRBJ2-3; D not certain. Germline loops: CDR1 LGHNA, CDR2 YSLEER. This CDR3 region has 14 residues. Trimming shortened V by 0 bases and J by 2 bases, and 6 bases separated the two germline ends. For the CDR3, the DNA is TGCGCCAGCAGCCAAGATTGGGCCACAGATACGCAGTATTTT. This sequence encodes CASSQDWATDTQYF.